These 20 T cell receptor beta chains were sequenced from one sample in a study of CD4 T cells in relation to SARS-CoV-2 and coronaviruses. Data came from immunoSEQ multiplex PCR; TCRdb stores just in-frame clones and leaves some out. The data show 35,000 to 45,000 clones, approximately 90% seen once. Input material: memory CD4+ T cells from PBMCs. The receptors derive from an adult with COVID-19.

This chain links TRBV3-1 (or the pseudogene TRBV3-2) with TRBJ1-5, with D possibly being TRBD1 (5 bases). The germline V gene has CDR1 LGHDT and CDR2 YNNKEL (reference sequence). This CDR3 is 14 amino acids long. V was shortened by 5 bases and J by 5 bases, with 13 bases between the two germline ends. In DNA form, the CDR3 reads TGTGCCAGCAGCTTAGCAGGGAGGGATCAGCCCCAGCATTTT. It codes for CASSLAGRDQPQHF.

This chain joins TRBV28 and TRBJ1-3; D not certain. The germline V and J ends were trimmed by 7 bases and 0 bases, with 13 bases remaining between them. The CDR3 has 15 residues. Germline CDR1 reads MDHEN; CDR2 reads SYDVKM. CDR3: CASKQTASSGNTIYF. The CDR3 nucleotides are TGTGCCAGCAAGCAGACGGCGAGCTCTGGAAACACCATATATTTT. Full variable domain (outside the CDR3, taken from reference TRBV28 and TRBJ1-3): DVKVTQSSRYLVKRTGEKVFLECVQDMDHENMFWYRQDPGLGLRLIYFSYDVKMKEKGDIPEGYSVSREKKERFSLILESASTNQTSMYLCASKQTASSGNTIYFGEGSWLTVV.

Here the CDR3 DNA reads TGTGCCAGCTCACCCAGGGAAAACACCGGGGAGCTGTTTTTT. It codes for CASSPRENTGELFF. The chain has TRBV18 and TRBJ2-2, with D perhaps TRBD1 (5 bases). Deletions cut 3 bases from V and 2 bases from J, with 7 bases between. CDR1 KGHSH and CDR2 LQKENI come from the germline V gene. CDR3 length equals 14 residues.

V and J are TRBV12-3 or TRBV12-4 and TRBJ1-1, with D uncertain. This CDR3 is 13 amino acids long. Trimming cost V 6 bases and J 3 bases, with 11 bases left between them. The CDR3 loop is CASSGTRDTEAFF. The DNA of the CDR3 is TGTGCCAGCAGCGGAACCCGGGACACTGAAGCTTTCTTT.

The genes are TRBV20-1 and TRBJ2-5; no firm D call. With 3 bases removed from V and 8 bases from J, the gap between germline ends came to 10 bases. CDR3 length: 11 residues. CDR1 is DFQATT, CDR2 SNEGSKA, per germline (reference sequence). CDR3 amino acids: CSARLRETQYF. CDR3 bases: TGCAGTGCTAGGCTCCGTGAAACCCAGTACTTC.

Written as DNA, the CDR3 is TGCGCCATCCCGCGGCGTAGAGCGCCCTACGAGCAGTACTTC. This gives the protein CAIPRRRAPYEQYF. V gene TRBV10-1 combines with J gene TRBJ2-7; the D is unclear. Germline V gene data show CDR1 as WNHNN and CDR2 as SYGVQD (reference sequence). The germline V and J ends were trimmed by 10 bases and 2 bases, with 18 bases remaining between them. There are 14 residues in the CDR3.

The J gene is TRBJ2-3, the V gene TRBV4-1; 7 nucleotides agree with TRBD2. V dropped 0 bases and J dropped 2; count of bases not matched to a gene: 8. The CDR3 runs to 17 residues. Per the germline V gene, CDR1 is MGHRA and CDR2 is YSYEKL. The CDR3 sequence is CASSQEGSGPATDTQYF. The CDR3 region has the DNA TGCGCCAGCAGCCAAGAGGGTAGCGGGCCGGCCACAGATACGCAGTATTTT.

The chain carries TRBV6-1 and TRBJ1-5; D gene uncertain. V was clipped by 1 base and J by 2 bases, with 12 bases between them. The CDR3 length is 16 residues. The germline V gene encodes CDR1 MNHNS and CDR2 SASEGT. CDR3 sequence reads: CASSEVSVWGNQPQHF. The CDR3 bases are TGTGCCAGCAGTGAAGTTTCAGTTTGGGGCAATCAGCCCCAGCATTTT.

The genes are TRBV30 and TRBJ2-2; unclear D gene. V lost 3 bases to trimming and J lost 0 bases, with 5 bases between them. The CDR3 extends over 13 amino acids. Germline values: CDR1 GTSNPN, CDR2 SVGIG (reference sequence). The CDR3: CAWSGSNTGELFF. CDR3 nucleotide sequence: TGTGCCTGGAGCGGGTCGAACACCGGGGAGCTGTTTTTT.

The rearrangement links TRBV5-4 to TRBJ2-4; D may be TRBD2 (6 bases). This CDR3 contains 16 residues. Trimming took 7 bases from V and 0 from J, leaving 17 bases between them. CDR1 and CDR2 (germline): SGHNT, YYREEE (reference sequence). The CDR3 nucleotides read TGTGCCAGCTCCCATGGGGGACTTCTAGCCAAAAACATTCAGTACTTC. Translated: CASSHGGLLAKNIQYF. Based on the CDR3 plus reference TRBV5-4 and TRBJ2-4, the full variable domain is ETGVTQSPTHLIKTRGQQVTLRCSSQSGHNTVSWYQQALGQGPQFIFQYYREEENGRGNFPPRFSGLQFPNYSSELNVNALELDDSALYLCASSHGGLLAKNIQYFGAGTRLSVL.

This clone is large. The rearrangement uses TRBV6-2 or TRBV6-3 and TRBJ2-3, with a tentative D call TRBD2 (6 bases). Trimming shortened V by 0 bases and J by 4 bases, and 11 bases separated the two germline ends. This CDR3 contains 15 residues. Germline V gene data show CDR1 as MNHEY and CDR2 as SVGEGT. The CDR3 DNA reads as TGTGCCAGCAGTTACTCGGCGGGGCTCTCAGATACGCAGTATTTT. Translation gives CASSYSAGLSDTQYF.

The CDR3 spells CASSLTRGDQPQHF. DNA for the CDR3: TGTGCCAGCAGTTTAACGAGGGGTGATCAGCCCCAGCATTTT. The chain combines TRBV28 with TRBJ1-5, with D maybe TRBD1 (5 bases). V was shortened by 2 bases and J by 5 bases, with 10 bases between the two germline ends. This CDR3 has 14 residues. Germline V CDR1 and CDR2: MDHEN, SYDVKM. Full variable domain (missing parts from reference TRBV28 and TRBJ1-5): DVKVTQSSRYLVKRTGEKVFLECVQDMDHENMFWYRQDPGLGLRLIYFSYDVKMKEKGDIPEGYSVSREKKERFSLILESASTNQTSMYLCASSLTRGDQPQHFGDGTRLSIL.

The chain carries TRBV10-2 and TRBJ1-3; D is unresolved. Germline lookup yields CDR1 WSHSY and CDR2 SAAADI. The CDR3 covers 15 residues. V was trimmed by 2 bases and J by 0 bases, leaving 8 bases between them. For the CDR3, the DNA is TGCGCCAGCAGTGAGCAGGCCCACTCTGGAAACACCATATATTTT. Residues: CASSEQAHSGNTIYF.

The genes are TRBV6-2 or TRBV6-3 and TRBJ2-6; possibly TRBD1 for D (6 bases). The germline V gene has CDR1 MNHEY and CDR2 SVGEGT. The germline V and J ends were trimmed by 2 bases and 1 base, with 15 bases remaining between them. This CDR3 region has 18 residues. The CDR3 DNA follows: TGTGCCAGCAGTTACATGCAGGGGTTCGGATCTGGGGCCAACGTCCTGACTTTC. It specifies CASSYMQGFGSGANVLTF.

The V call is TRBV6-2 or TRBV6-3, the J call TRBJ1-1; D ambiguous. Germline lookup yields CDR1 MNHEY and CDR2 SVGEGT. Trimming stripped 6 bases from V and 6 bases from J, with 14 bases between. The CDR3 length is 13 residues. CDR3 coding DNA: TGTGCCAGCAGCCCAACCCCACAATCTGAAGCTTTCTTT. It yields the protein CASSPTPQSEAFF.

This chain connects TRBV24-1 to TRBJ2-1, with D possibly matching TRBD2 (5 bases). This CDR3 has 15 residues. With 4 bases removed from V and 8 bases from J, the gap between germline ends came to 17 bases. From germline, CDR1 is KGHDR and CDR2 SFDVKD. This chain's CDR3 is CATSDRTGRGDEQFF. The CDR3 nucleotides are TGTGCCACCAGTGACAGGACTGGGAGAGGAGATGAGCAGTTCTTC.

The gene calls are TRBV3-1 (or the pseudogene TRBV3-2) and TRBJ2-5; a weak D match, TRBD2 (6 bases). V was cut by 5 bases and J by 5 bases, with 6 bases left in between. CDR3 length equals 11 residues. The germline gives CDR1 LGHDT, CDR2 YNNKEL (reference sequence). CDR3 sequence (DNA): TGTGCCAGCAGCGGGGGGGAGACCCAGTACTTC. Amino acid sequence: CASSGGETQYF.

The J gene is TRBJ2-1, the V gene TRBV5-5; the D call may be TRBD1 or TRBD2 (5 bases each). This CDR3 has 14 amino acids. With 4 bases removed from V and 10 bases from J, the gap between germline ends came to 18 bases. Germline values: CDR1 SGHKS, CDR2 YYEKEE (reference sequence). The CDR3 is CASSPWDGLREQFF. CDR3 sequence (DNA): TGTGCCAGCAGCCCCTGGGACGGCTTGCGGGAGCAGTTCTTC. The whole variable domain, filled in from reference TRBV5-5 and TRBJ2-1, reads DAGVTQSPTHLIKTRGQQVTLRCSPISGHKSVSWYQQVLGQGPQFIFQYYEKEERGRGNFPDRFSARQFPNYSSELNVNALLLGDSALYLCASSPWDGLREQFFGPGTRLTVL.

This chain links TRBV2 with TRBJ2-7; D ambiguous. Germline V gene data show CDR1 as SNHLY and CDR2 as FYNNEI. Trimming removed 4 bases at V and 6 bases at J, with 10 bases between. CDR3 length: 12 amino acids. CDR3 loop: CASSAYGVEQYF. The CDR3 DNA is TGTGCCAGCAGTGCGTATGGGGTCGAGCAGTACTTC.

This chain joins TRBV7-2 and TRBJ1-4; TRBD1 agrees at 9 bases. The CDR3 totals 14 residues. Germline-derived CDR1 and CDR2 are SGHTA and FQGNSA. J gave up 4 bases and V 3 bases, and 0 bases lay outside the gene matches. The CDR3 loop reads CASSLTGGNEKLFF. The DNA for the CDR3 is TGTGCCAGCAGCTTGACAGGGGGTAATGAAAAACTGTTTTTT.